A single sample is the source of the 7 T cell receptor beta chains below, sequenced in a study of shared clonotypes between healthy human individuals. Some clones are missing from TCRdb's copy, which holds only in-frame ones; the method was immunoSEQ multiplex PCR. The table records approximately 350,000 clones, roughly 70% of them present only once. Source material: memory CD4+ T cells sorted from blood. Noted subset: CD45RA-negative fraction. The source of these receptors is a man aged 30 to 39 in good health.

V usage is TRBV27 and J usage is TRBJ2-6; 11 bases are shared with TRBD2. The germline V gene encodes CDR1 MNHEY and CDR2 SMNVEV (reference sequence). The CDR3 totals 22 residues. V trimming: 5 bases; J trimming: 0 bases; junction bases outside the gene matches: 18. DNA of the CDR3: TGTGCCAGCAGTGATCAGACTAGCGGGACCACGGAAAACCCCTCTGGGGCCAACGTCCTGACTTTC. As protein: CASSDQTSGTTENPSGANVLTF.

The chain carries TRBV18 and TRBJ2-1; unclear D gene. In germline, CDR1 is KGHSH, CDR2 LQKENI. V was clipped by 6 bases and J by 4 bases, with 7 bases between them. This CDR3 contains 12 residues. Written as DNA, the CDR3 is TGTGCCAGCTCTCCCCCTTACAATGAGCAGTTCTTC. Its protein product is CASSPPYNEQFF.

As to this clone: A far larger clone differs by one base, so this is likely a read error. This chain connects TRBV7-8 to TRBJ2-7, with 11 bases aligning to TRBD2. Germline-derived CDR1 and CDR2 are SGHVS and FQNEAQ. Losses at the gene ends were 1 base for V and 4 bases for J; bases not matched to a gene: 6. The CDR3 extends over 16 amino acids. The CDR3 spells CASSLVSSGRLYEQYF. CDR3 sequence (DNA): TGTGCCAGCAGCTTAGTGTCTAGCGGGAGGTTGTACGAGCAGTACTTC.

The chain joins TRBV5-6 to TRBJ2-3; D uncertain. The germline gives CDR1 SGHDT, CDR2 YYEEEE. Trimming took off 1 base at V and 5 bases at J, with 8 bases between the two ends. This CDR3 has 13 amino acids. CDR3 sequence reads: CASSLSGIDTQYF. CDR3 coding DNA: TGTGCCAGCAGCTTGTCCGGAATAGATACGCAGTATTTT. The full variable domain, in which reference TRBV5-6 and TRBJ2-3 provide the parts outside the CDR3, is DAGVTQSPTHLIKTRGQQVTLRCSPKSGHDTVSWYQQALGQGPQFIFQYYEEEERQRGNFPDRFSGHQFPNYSSELNVNALLLGDSALYLCASSLSGIDTQYFGPGTRLTVL.

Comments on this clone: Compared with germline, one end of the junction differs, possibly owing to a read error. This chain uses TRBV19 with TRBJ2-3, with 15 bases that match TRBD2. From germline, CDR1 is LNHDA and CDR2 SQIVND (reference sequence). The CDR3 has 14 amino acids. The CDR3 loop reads CASSTTGTSGRTTF. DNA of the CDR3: TGTGCCAGTAGTACCACCGGGACTAGCGGGAGGACTACTTTT. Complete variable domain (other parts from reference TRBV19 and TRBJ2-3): DGGITQSPKYLFRKEGQNVTLSCEQNLNHDAMYWYRQDPGQGLRLIYYSQIVNDFQKGDIAEGYSVSREKKESFPLTVTSAQKNPTAFYLCASSTTGTSGRTTFGPGTRLTVL.

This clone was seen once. The DNA for the CDR3 is TGTGCCAGTAGTCCCCAGACGGGGAGCACAGATACGCAGTATTTT. As protein: CASSPQTGSTDTQYF. The genes are TRBV19 and TRBJ2-3; D possibly corresponds to TRBD2 (5 bases). The CDR3 contains 15 residues. In germline, CDR1 is LNHDA, CDR2 SQIVND (reference sequence). V dropped 5 bases and J dropped 0 bases, with 12 bases sitting between them. The full variable domain, completed using reference TRBV19 and TRBJ2-3, is DGGITQSPKYLFRKEGQNVTLSCEQNLNHDAMYWYRQDPGQGLRLIYYSQIVNDFQKGDIAEGYSVSREKKESFPLTVTSAQKNPTAFYLCASSPQTGSTDTQYFGPGTRLTVL.

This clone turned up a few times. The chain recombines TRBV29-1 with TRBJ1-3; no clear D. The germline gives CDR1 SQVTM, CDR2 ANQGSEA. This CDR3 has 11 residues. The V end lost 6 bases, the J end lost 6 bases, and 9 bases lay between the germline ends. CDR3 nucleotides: TGCAGCGTATCCATCGCAAACACCATATATTTT. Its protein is CSVSIANTIYF. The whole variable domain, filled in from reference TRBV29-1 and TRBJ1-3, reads SAVISQKPSRDICQRGTSLTIQCQVDSQVTMMFWYRQQPGQSLTLIATANQGSEATYESGFVIDKFPISRPNLTFSTLTVSNMSPEDSSIYLCSVSIANTIYFGEGSWLTVV.